This T cell receptor beta chain was identified in a study of cytotoxic CD8 clonotypes in ibrutinib-treated CLL. In this sample, this clone turned up a few times. Its specificity is not known. TCRdb's table, derived via immunoSEQ multiplex PCR, lists solely in-frame clones and lacks some. The sample carries more than 85,000 clones, roughly 80% recorded once. PBMCs were cryopreserved, and approximately 2 micrograms of genomic DNA from them went into TCR beta libraries. Per the germline V gene, CDR1 is MNHNY and CDR2 is SVGAGI (reference sequence). V shed 5 bases and J 2 bases; nucleotides not matched to a gene: 7. This CDR3 contains 15 residues. Findings and caveats of the study: Clonality went up at the time of ibrutinib response, stayed stable in sustained remission, and later dropped back toward its baseline level at progression. Pretreatment clonality was elevated relative to age-matched healthy donors and paralleled circulating CD8+ T-cell counts. Public clonotypes were uncommon and contracted or stayed stable on treatment.

Sequencing was performed on PBMCs, taken after 12 months of ibrutinib treatment. The clonotype was recovered from a human donor with chronic lymphocytic leukemia. The chain joins TRBV6-6 to TRBJ2-7; 9 bases are a match to TRBD1. Here the CDR3 reads CASSPRDRAAYEQYF. The CDR3 DNA follows: TGTGCCAGCAGTCCCCGGGACAGGGCAGCCTACGAGCAGTACTTC.